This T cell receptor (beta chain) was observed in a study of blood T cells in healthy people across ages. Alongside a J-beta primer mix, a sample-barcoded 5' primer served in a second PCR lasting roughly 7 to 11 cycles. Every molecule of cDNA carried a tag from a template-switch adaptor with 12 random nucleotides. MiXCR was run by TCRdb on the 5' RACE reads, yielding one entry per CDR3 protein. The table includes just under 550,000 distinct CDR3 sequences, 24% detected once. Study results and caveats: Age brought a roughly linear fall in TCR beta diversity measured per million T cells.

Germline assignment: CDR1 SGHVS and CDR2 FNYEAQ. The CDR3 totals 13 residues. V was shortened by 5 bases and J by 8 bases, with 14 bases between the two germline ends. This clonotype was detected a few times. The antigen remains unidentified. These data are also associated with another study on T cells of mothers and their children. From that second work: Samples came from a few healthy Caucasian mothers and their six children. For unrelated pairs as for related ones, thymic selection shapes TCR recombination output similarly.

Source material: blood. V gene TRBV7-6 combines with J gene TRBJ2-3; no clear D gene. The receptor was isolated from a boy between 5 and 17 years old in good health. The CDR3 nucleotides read TGTGCCAGCAGCACCCCGGCCCTCCCTACGCAGTATTTT. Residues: CASSTPALPTQYF.